The 29 T cell receptor beta chains given below trace back to one sample, sequenced in a study of cytomegalovirus exposure and HLA in healthy donors. It was with 60 Vbeta and 13 Jbeta primers that the PCR ran. Measured with immunoSEQ multiplex PCR; TCRdb has only the in-frame clones, and not every one. The top ten clones hold roughly 2% of a sample with roughly 150,000 clones, roughly four fifths of them seen once. Sequencing input: PBMCs. These receptors originate from a young man in good health and CMV-seronegative.

The chain is built from TRBV30 and TRBJ1-1, with D unclear. The germline gives CDR1 GTSNPN, CDR2 SVGIG (reference sequence). V was pared by 7 bases and J by 6 bases, with 12 bases between. The CDR3 length is 11 residues. The CDR3 nucleotides read TGTGCCTACTTGAAGAGAGCTGAAGCTTTCTTT. This encodes CAYLKRAEAFF.

V is TRBV27 and J is TRBJ2-7; 9 positions agree with TRBD2. Per germline, CDR1 MNHEY and CDR2 SMNVEV (reference sequence). The V segment lost 0 bases and the J segment 7 bases; nucleotides outside the gene matches: 7. The CDR3 is made up of 15 amino acids. This CDR3 reads CASSLSLREGEEQYF. The DNA for the CDR3 is TGTGCCAGCAGTTTATCATTGCGGGAGGGAGAAGAGCAGTACTTC.

DNA of the CDR3: TGTGCCAGCAGTTCCGGACAAGGGCAAGCGGAGACCCAGTACTTC. Its translation: CASSSGQGQAETQYF. V gene TRBV6-6 combines with J gene TRBJ2-5; D might be TRBD1 (5 bases). The V gene's germline CDR1 is MNHNY and CDR2 SVGAGI (reference sequence). Trimming pared 4 bases from V and 5 bases from J, leaving 17 bases between. The CDR3 sequence is 15 residues long.

The chain couples TRBV29-1 to TRBJ2-7; weak D call: TRBD1 (7 bases). Germline V CDR1 and CDR2: SQVTM, ANQGSEA. Trimming cost V 6 bases and J 1 base, with 16 bases left between them. CDR3 length equals 14 residues. The CDR3 reads CSVGGGGFSYEQYF. CDR3 DNA: TGCAGCGTCGGAGGGGGCGGATTTTCCTACGAGCAGTACTTC.

In its sample, this clone was seen once. This chain joins TRBV2 and TRBJ2-7, with a tentative D call TRBD1 (5 bases). There are 17 residues in the CDR3. Germline CDR1 is SNHLY and CDR2 is FYNNEI. V lost 6 bases, J lost 0 bases, and 21 bases lay in between. CDR3 DNA: TGTGCCAGCAGACTTAGATCAACAGGATGGGTCTCCTACGAGCAGTACTTC. Its translation: CASRLRSTGWVSYEQYF.

The chain combines TRBV30 with TRBJ1-1, with 11 bases matching TRBD1. Germline values: CDR1 GTSNPN, CDR2 SVGIG (reference sequence). Trimming took 1 base from V and 4 from J; bases not matched to a gene: 2. The CDR3 totals 14 residues. CDR3 in amino acids: CAWSAGTGGTEAFF. CDR3 DNA: TGTGCCTGGAGTGCCGGGACAGGGGGCACTGAAGCTTTCTTT.

Notes on this clone: One junction end does not reproduce the germline sequence, and a read error may be involved. The chain links TRBV5-6 to TRBJ2-5, with a weak D call TRBD1 (5 bases). Germline CDR1 is SGHDT and CDR2 is YYEEEE. The CDR3 contains 13 residues. The CDR3 region is CASSLEGQGTQYF. Written as DNA, the CDR3 is TGTGCCAGCAGCTTGGAGGGGCAAGGGACCCAGTACTTC.

The V call is TRBV4-2, the J call TRBJ2-7; possibly TRBD1 for D (6 bases). The CDR3 contains 15 residues. Germline V lookup: CDR1 LGHNA, CDR2 YNFKEQ. The V and J ends lost 0 bases and 2 bases respectively, with 11 bases between them. CDR3 sequence (DNA): TGTGCCAGCAGCCAAGAAGGGGACAACACCTACGAGCAGTACTTC. Encoded protein: CASSQEGDNTYEQYF.

The DNA of the CDR3 is TGCGCCAGCAGTGATACGGGGGGGGGTTGGCCCCAGCATTTT. As protein: CASSDTGGGWPQHF. The chain is built from TRBV10-2 and TRBJ1-5; possible D gene TRBD1, 5 bases. The CDR3 totals 14 residues. The V end was cut by 3 bases, the J end by 9 bases, with 15 bases between. CDR1 is WSHSY, CDR2 SAAADI, per germline.

The V and J genes are TRBV7-9 and TRBJ2-7; D not resolved. V lost 0 bases to trimming and J lost 4 bases, with 10 bases between them. Germline-derived CDR1 and CDR2 are SEHNR and FQNEAQ (reference sequence). This CDR3 comprises 14 residues. In DNA form, the CDR3 reads TGTGCCAGCAGCTTAGCACTCCCTCCGTACGAGCAGTACTTC. It specifies CASSLALPPYEQYF.

This clone has a single count. The V gene is TRBV6-4, the J gene TRBJ2-2; 14 bases are a match to TRBD2. The germline V gene encodes CDR1 MRHNA and CDR2 SNTAGT. This CDR3 contains 18 residues. V was pared by 3 bases and J by 0 bases, with 3 bases of the junction left unmatched. The CDR3 loop is CASSERLAGGPNTGELFF. In nucleotides, the CDR3 is TGTGCCAGCAGTGAGCGACTAGCGGGAGGGCCGAACACCGGGGAGCTGTTTTTT.

The V gene is TRBV6-1, the J gene TRBJ2-6, with a weak D call TRBD1 (6 bases). Germline V gene lookup returns CDR1 MNHNS and CDR2 SASEGT. Trimming stripped 6 bases from V and 2 bases from J, with 8 bases between. This CDR3 is 14 amino acids long. The CDR3 is CASRAGAGANVLTF. CDR3 in DNA: TGTGCCAGCAGAGCAGGGGCTGGGGCCAACGTCCTGACTTTC.

Here the CDR3 DNA reads TGTGCCAGCAGTGAAGCTAGCGGGGGCTCCTACGAGCAGTACTTC. Translating gives CASSEASGGSYEQYF. The gene calls are TRBV6-1 and TRBJ2-7, with 9 positions matching TRBD2. Trimming removed 0 bases from V and 0 bases from J; junction bases left unmatched: 0. The CDR3 is made up of 15 amino acids. CDR1 and CDR2 (germline): MNHNS, SASEGT.

About this clone itself: Germline is not matched at one junction end, which may reflect a read error. J is TRBJ2-5 and V is TRBV7-7, with 7 bases aligning to TRBD1. The CDR3 consists of 14 residues. Germline V gene lookup returns CDR1 SSHAT and CDR2 FNYEAQ (reference sequence). CDR3 in amino acids: CASSPGTAQETQYF. CDR3 DNA sequence: TGTGCTAGCAGCCCCGGGACAGCTCAAGAGACCCAGTACTTC.

V is TRBV30 and J is TRBJ2-3; 11 nucleotides align to TRBD2. Trimming at V came to 1 base and at J to 9 bases, leaving 12 bases not matched to a gene. CDR3 length equals 16 residues. The germline V gene has CDR1 GTSNPN and CDR2 SVGIG (reference sequence). In nucleotides, the CDR3 is TGTGCCTGGAGTGAAGAGGCGATTAGCGGGAGGGGAACGCAGTATTTT. Translation: CAWSEEAISGRGTQYF.

The J gene is TRBJ1-2, the V gene TRBV10-3; tentatively, D is TRBD1 (5 bases). The CDR3 contains 14 residues. The V gene's germline CDR1 is ENHRY and CDR2 SYGVKD. V lost 2 bases and J lost 4, with 11 bases in between. The CDR3 bases are TGTGCCATCAGTGAGGCAGGGAATACCTATGGCTACACCTTC. This gives the protein CAISEAGNTYGYTF.

The chain combines TRBV5-1 with TRBJ2-7; D is possibly TRBD1 (5 bases). V was clipped by 0 bases and J by 4 bases, with 11 bases between them. Germline loops: CDR1 SGHRS, CDR2 YFSETQ. This CDR3 region has 14 residues. The CDR3 spells CASSLAQGKYEQYF. The CDR3 nucleotides read TGCGCCAGCAGCTTGGCCCAGGGAAAATACGAGCAGTACTTC.

The chain is built from TRBV5-8 and TRBJ2-7; 9 nucleotides line up with TRBD1. In germline, CDR1 is SGHTS, CDR2 YDEGEE. The V and J ends lost 10 bases and 4 bases, in that order; junction bases with no gene match: 12. This CDR3 is built from 14 residues. This CDR3 reads CAGAIGTGRYEQYF. The CDR3 DNA reads TGTGCCGGAGCCATTGGGACAGGGAGATACGAGCAGTACTTC.

The table lists this clone with a few counts. The V and J genes are TRBV5-1 and TRBJ1-2; 8 nucleotides agree with TRBD1. The length of the CDR3 is 14 residues. The junction had 4 bases not matched to a gene; V was cut back by 3 bases and J by 3 bases. Germline values: CDR1 SGHRS, CDR2 YFSETQ. CDR3 loop: CASSYSGQDYGYTF. The CDR3 bases are TGCGCCAGCAGCTATTCGGGACAGGACTATGGCTACACCTTC.

The chain uses TRBV7-8 and TRBJ2-3; maybe TRBD1 (5 bases). V lost 4 bases and J lost 2, with 13 bases in between. The length of the CDR3 is 15 residues. Germline-derived CDR1 and CDR2 are SGHVS and FQNEAQ. CDR3 loop: CASSSWTRVTDTQYF. DNA of the CDR3: TGTGCCAGCAGCTCGTGGACAAGAGTCACAGATACGCAGTATTTT. The full variable domain, with the rest looked up from reference TRBV7-8 and TRBJ2-3, is GAGVSQSPRYKVAKRGQDVALRCDPISGHVSLFWYQQALGQGPEFLTYFQNEAQLDKSGLPSDRFFAERPEGSVSTLKIQRTQQEDSAVYLCASSSWTRVTDTQYFGPGTRLTVL.

This chain joins TRBV27 and TRBJ2-1; the D gene is possibly TRBD1 (5 bases). Germline assignment: CDR1 MNHEY and CDR2 SMNVEV (reference sequence). Trimming removed 2 bases at V and 2 bases at J, with 10 bases between. CDR3 length: 15 residues. The CDR3 sequence: CASSLDSLAYNEQFF. CDR3 DNA: TGTGCCAGCAGTTTAGACAGTTTAGCCTACAATGAGCAGTTCTTC.

V is TRBV28 and J is TRBJ2-1; 7 positions match TRBD2. The CDR3 totals 15 residues. CDR1 is MDHEN and CDR2 is SYDVKM in the germline V gene. V gave up 10 bases and J gave up 5 bases; unmatched junction bases: 14. Written as DNA, the CDR3 is TGTGCCACCCAAAGGCCGGGAGGCACCAACAATGAGCAGTTCTTC. Its protein is CATQRPGGTNNEQFF.

V usage is TRBV6-6 and J usage is TRBJ1-1; 10 nucleotides agree with TRBD1. The germline V gene has CDR1 MNHNY and CDR2 SVGAGI (reference sequence). Losses at the gene ends were 2 bases for V and 4 bases for J; bases not matched to a gene: 4. The CDR3 has 15 amino acids. In DNA, the CDR3 is TGTGCCAGCAGTTACCGAAGGACAGGGGGCACTGAAGCTTTCTTT. This encodes CASSYRRTGGTEAFF.

The V gene is TRBV7-8, the J gene TRBJ2-7, with 9 bases matching TRBD1. V trimming: 5 bases; J trimming: 2 bases; junction bases outside the gene matches: 7. The germline V gene encodes CDR1 SGHVS and CDR2 FQNEAQ. CDR3 length: 15 residues. CDR3: CASSQGTGIAYEQYF. DNA of the CDR3: TGTGCCAGCAGCCAAGGGACAGGGATCGCCTACGAGCAGTACTTC.

This rearrangement joins TRBV10-3 to TRBJ2-3, with D perhaps matching TRBD1 (6 bases). The V and J ends lost 3 bases and 0 bases respectively, with 13 bases between them. This CDR3 is 16 amino acids long. Germline V CDR1 and CDR2: ENHRY, SYGVKD. Here the CDR3 reads CAISEGRGSSTDTQYF. In DNA form, the CDR3 reads TGTGCCATCAGTGAAGGCAGGGGATCTAGCACAGATACGCAGTATTTT.

The chain is built from TRBV5-4 and TRBJ2-7; a possible D gene is TRBD1 (5 bases). CDR3 length: 14 residues. Germline lookup yields CDR1 SGHNT and CDR2 YYREEE (reference sequence). Trimming pared 4 bases from V and 4 bases from J, leaving 15 bases between. CDR3 loop: CASSPDSLGYEQYF. The DNA of the CDR3 is TGTGCCAGCAGCCCCGACAGCCTCGGGTACGAGCAGTACTTC.

This clone was detected only once. The rearrangement links TRBV28 to TRBJ2-3, with D unresolved. The V end lost 1 base, the J end lost 4 bases, and 3 bases lay between the germline ends. The CDR3 spans 12 residues. Germline V gene lookup returns CDR1 MDHEN and CDR2 SYDVKM. For the CDR3, the DNA is TGTGCCAGCAGTTTATCAGCAGATACGCAGTATTTT. Translating it yields CASSLSADTQYF.

The V call is TRBV9, the J call TRBJ2-1; weak D call: TRBD2 (5 bases). In germline, CDR1 is SGDLS, CDR2 YYNGEE. The CDR3 loop spans 15 amino acids. V shed 0 bases and J shed 0 bases, with 7 bases lying between them. The CDR3 reads CASSVAGISYNEQFF. CDR3 nucleotides: TGTGCCAGCAGCGTAGCGGGAATCTCCTACAATGAGCAGTTCTTC.

This chain joins TRBV4-1 and TRBJ2-1; D is perhaps TRBD1 (6 bases). The germline CDR1 and CDR2 sequences are MGHRA and YSYEKL. Trimming removed 3 bases from V and 4 bases from J, with 31 bases in between. The CDR3 consists of 21 residues. DNA of the CDR3: TGCGCCAGCAGCCATAGCCCTCCGACAGGTAACACCCCCCGAGGGTACAATGAGCAGTTCTTC. Amino acid sequence: CASSHSPPTGNTPRGYNEQFF.